This T cell receptor (beta chain) was sequenced in a study of cytotoxic CD8 clonotypes in ibrutinib-treated CLL. Notes on this clone: Additional DNA sequences in this sample encode the identical CDR3.

The data were produced by immunoSEQ multiplex PCR, yet TCRdb's version contains in-frame clones alone and is incomplete. The table includes 190,000 or so clones, around 70% detected once. This CDR3 contains 12 residues. Germline CDR1 reads SGHNT; CDR2 reads YYREEE (reference sequence). The ends were cut back, 1 base at V and 3 bases at J, with 4 bases in the middle. The TCR sequence derives from a human donor with chronic lymphocytic leukemia. This chain joins TRBV5-4 and TRBJ1-2; D remains ambiguous. Sequencing was performed on PBMCs, taken after 24 months of ibrutinib treatment. This chain's CDR3 is CASSLRDYGYTF. As DNA, the CDR3 is TGTGCCAGCAGCTTGCGCGACTATGGCTACACCTTC.